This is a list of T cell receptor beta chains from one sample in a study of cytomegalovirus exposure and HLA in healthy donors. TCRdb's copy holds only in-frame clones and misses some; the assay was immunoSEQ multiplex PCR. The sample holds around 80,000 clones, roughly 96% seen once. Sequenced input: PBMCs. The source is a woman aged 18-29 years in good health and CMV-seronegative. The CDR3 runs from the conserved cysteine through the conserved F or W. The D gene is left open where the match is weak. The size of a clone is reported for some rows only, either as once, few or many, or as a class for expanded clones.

CDR3 protein: CAKSRSTDSNTGELFF
CDR3 DNA: TGTGCCAAATCGAGATCTACGGACTCGAACACCGGGGAGCTGTTTTTT
CDR3 length: 16
V gene: TRBV11-3
D gene: -
clone size: -
J gene: TRBJ2-2

CDR3 protein: CASILLASHEQYF
CDR3 DNA: TGTGCCAGCATCCTTTTAGCATCACACGAGCAGTACTTC
CDR3 length: 13
V gene: TRBV6-4
D gene: -
clone size: -
J gene: TRBJ2-7

CDR3 protein: CASSGTGSNYGYTF
CDR3 DNA: TGTGCCAGCAGCGGGACAGGGTCTAACTATGGCTACACCTTC
CDR3 length: 14
V gene: TRBV2
D gene: TRBD1
clone size: -
J gene: TRBJ1-2

CDR3 protein: CASSPVRSGRARNIQYF
CDR3 DNA: TGTGCCAGCAGTCCAGTTCGTAGCGGGAGGGCCCGGAACATTCAGTACTTC
CDR3 length: 17
V gene: TRBV7-8
D gene: TRBD2
clone size: few
J gene: TRBJ2-4

CDR3 protein: CASRAGTGGNQPQHF
CDR3 DNA: TGTGCCAGCAGAGCCGGGACAGGGGGCAATCAGCCCCAGCATTTT
CDR3 length: 15
V gene: TRBV7-6
D gene: TRBD1
clone size: -
J gene: TRBJ1-5

CDR3 protein: CASSVRLGGMREQYF
CDR3 DNA: TGTGCCAGCAGCGTACGTCTGGGGGGGATGAGGGAGCAGTACTTC
CDR3 length: 15
V gene: TRBV9
D gene: TRBD2
clone size: -
J gene: TRBJ2-7

CDR3 protein: CASSFDKSESSYNSPLHF
CDR3 DNA: TGTGCCAGCAGTTTCGACAAGAGTGAGAGCTCCTATAATTCACCCCTCCACTTT
CDR3 length: 18
V gene: TRBV28
D gene: -
clone size: -
J gene: TRBJ1-6

CDR3 protein: CASSPRTGVNQPQHF
CDR3 DNA: TGTGCCAGCAGCCCGCGGACAGGGGTCAATCAGCCCCAGCATTTT
CDR3 length: 15
V gene: TRBV7-2
D gene: TRBD1
clone size: -
J gene: TRBJ1-5

CDR3 protein: CASSLIRAGMYNEQFF
CDR3 DNA: TGCGCCAGCAGTCTAATTCGAGCGGGAATGTACAATGAGCAGTTCTTC
CDR3 length: 16
V gene: TRBV23-1
D gene: TRBD2
clone size: -
J gene: TRBJ2-1

CDR3 protein: CASSELQENTEAFF
CDR3 DNA: TGTGCCAGCAGTGAATTACAGGAGAACACTGAAGCTTTCTTT
CDR3 length: 14
V gene: TRBV6-1
D gene: -
clone size: -
J gene: TRBJ1-1

CDR3 protein: CAISNRTGQGYSGANVLTF
CDR3 DNA: TGTGCCATCAGCAACCGTACCGGACAGGGCTACTCTGGGGCCAACGTCCTGACTTTC
CDR3 length: 19
V gene: TRBV10-3
D gene: TRBD1
clone size: -
J gene: TRBJ2-6

CDR3 protein: CASSLFGGWNTEAFF
CDR3 DNA: TGTGCCAGCAGCTTATTCGGTGGTTGGAACACTGAAGCTTTCTTT
CDR3 length: 15
V gene: TRBV7-2
D gene: -
clone size: -
J gene: TRBJ1-1

CDR3 protein: CASSRDYEQYF
CDR3 DNA: TGTGCCAGCAGCAGAGACTACGAGCAGTACTTC
CDR3 length: 11
V gene: TRBV7-9
D gene: -
clone size: -
J gene: TRBJ2-7

CDR3 protein: CASSIYEGLHNEQFF
CDR3 DNA: TGTGCCAGTAGTATTTACGAGGGACTACACAATGAGCAGTTCTTC
CDR3 length: 15
V gene: TRBV19
D gene: TRBD2
clone size: -
J gene: TRBJ2-1

CDR3 protein: CATSRDPTLLYEQYF
CDR3 DNA: TGTGCCACCAGCAGAGACCCGACACTTCTCTACGAGCAGTACTTC
CDR3 length: 15
V gene: TRBV15
D gene: -
clone size: -
J gene: TRBJ2-7

CDR3 protein: CASSPSNGDSLEAFF
CDR3 DNA: TGTGCCAGCAGCCCCTCCAATGGGGACAGTTTAGAAGCTTTCTTT
CDR3 length: 15
V gene: TRBV13
D gene: TRBD1
clone size: -
J gene: TRBJ1-1

CDR3 protein: CGSSFSASGPLGETQYF
CDR3 DNA: TGTGGCAGCAGTTTCTCGGCTAGCGGTCCCCTGGGTGAGACCCAGTACTTC
CDR3 length: 17
V gene: TRBV27
D gene: TRBD2
clone size: -
J gene: TRBJ2-5

CDR3 protein: CASSPGLGRIQPQHF
CDR3 DNA: TGTGCCAGCTCACCAGGGCTCGGGAGGATACAGCCCCAGCATTTT
CDR3 length: 15
V gene: TRBV18
D gene: -
clone size: -
J gene: TRBJ1-5

CDR3 protein: CASISGGPSTDTQYF
CDR3 DNA: TGTGCCAGCATTTCGGGAGGGCCGAGCACAGATACGCAGTATTTT
CDR3 length: 15
V gene: TRBV28
D gene: TRBD2
clone size: -
J gene: TRBJ2-3

CDR3 protein: CAWSVLLNSPLHF
CDR3 DNA: TGTGCCTGGAGTGTACTACTTAATTCACCCCTCCACTTT
CDR3 length: 13
V gene: TRBV30
D gene: -
clone size: -
J gene: TRBJ1-6

CDR3 protein: CASSVTGNEQYF
CDR3 DNA: TGTGCCAGCAGCGTAACAGGGAACGAGCAGTACTTC
CDR3 length: 12
V gene: TRBV7-9
D gene: -
clone size: -
J gene: TRBJ2-7

CDR3 protein: CASNSGRTQYF
CDR3 DNA: TGTGCCAGCAACTCAGGGCGGACCCAGTACTTC
CDR3 length: 11
V gene: TRBV19
D gene: -
clone size: -
J gene: TRBJ2-5

CDR3 protein: CASSPLAGGLTDTQYF
CDR3 DNA: TGTGCCAGCAGTCCCCTCGCGGGAGGGCTGACAGATACGCAGTATTTT
CDR3 length: 16
V gene: TRBV27
D gene: TRBD2
clone size: -
J gene: TRBJ2-3

CDR3 protein: CASSPQGAIGTYNEQFF
CDR3 DNA: TGTGCCAGCTCACCCCAGGGGGCTATTGGGACCTACAATGAGCAGTTCTTC
CDR3 length: 17
V gene: TRBV18
D gene: TRBD1
clone size: once
J gene: TRBJ2-1

CDR3 protein: CASGLVTGQAISTDTQYF
CDR3 DNA: TGTGCTAGTGGTTTGGTGACCGGACAGGCCATTAGCACAGATACGCAGTATTTT
CDR3 length: 18
V gene: TRBV12-5
D gene: TRBD1
clone size: -
J gene: TRBJ2-3

CDR3 protein: CASSIVGHQNQPQHF
CDR3 DNA: TGTGCCAGTAGTATAGTCGGACACCAGAATCAGCCCCAGCATTTT
CDR3 length: 15
V gene: TRBV19
D gene: -
clone size: -
J gene: TRBJ1-5

CDR3 protein: CASSPPGLAGGMYEQFF
CDR3 DNA: TGTGCCAGCTCACCACCGGGACTAGCGGGAGGGATGTATGAGCAGTTCTTC
CDR3 length: 17
V gene: TRBV18
D gene: TRBD2
clone size: -
J gene: TRBJ2-1

CDR3 protein: CASSPPGNQPQHF
CDR3 DNA: TGTGCCAGCTCACCGCCGGGGAATCAGCCCCAGCATTTT
CDR3 length: 13
V gene: TRBV18
D gene: -
clone size: -
J gene: TRBJ1-5

CDR3 protein: CASSVSQQGGNSPLHF
CDR3 DNA: TGTGCCAGCAGCGTATCCCAACAGGGCGGGAATTCACCCCTCCACTTT
CDR3 length: 16
V gene: TRBV9
D gene: -
clone size: -
J gene: TRBJ1-6

CDR3 protein: CASSHFPGGEYF
CDR3 DNA: TGTGCCAGCAGCCACTTCCCAGGGGGCGAGTATTTC
CDR3 length: 12
V gene: TRBV11-2
D gene: TRBD1
clone size: -
J gene: TRBJ1-2

CDR3 protein: CASSRTSGRNTDTQYF
CDR3 DNA: TGTGCCAGCAGCCGGACTAGCGGGAGGAATACAGATACGCAGTATTTT
CDR3 length: 16
V gene: TRBV7-2
D gene: TRBD2
clone size: -
J gene: TRBJ2-3

CDR3 protein: CASRHMGGGQPQHF
CDR3 DNA: TGTGCCAGTAGACATATGGGGGGTGGGCAGCCCCAGCATTTT
CDR3 length: 14
V gene: TRBV19
D gene: -
clone size: -
J gene: TRBJ1-5

CDR3 protein: CASSPLAGGATDTQYF
CDR3 DNA: TGTGCCAGCAGCCCCCTAGCGGGAGGCGCCACAGATACGCAGTATTTT
CDR3 length: 16
V gene: TRBV5-4
D gene: TRBD2
clone size: -
J gene: TRBJ2-3

CDR3 protein: CASSLGSGVVYEQYF
CDR3 DNA: TGTGCCAGCAGCTTAGGGTCGGGAGTCGTCTACGAGCAGTACTTC
CDR3 length: 15
V gene: TRBV7-9
D gene: -
clone size: -
J gene: TRBJ2-7

CDR3 protein: CASSQVSGQGGDYEQYF
CDR3 DNA: TGCGCCAGCAGCCAAGTCTCCGGACAGGGAGGGGACTACGAGCAGTACTTC
CDR3 length: 17
V gene: TRBV4-1
D gene: -
clone size: -
J gene: TRBJ2-7

CDR3 protein: CSAMVRGYTF
CDR3 DNA: TGCAGTGCAATGGTGAGGGGCTACACCTTC
CDR3 length: 10
V gene: TRBV20-1
D gene: -
clone size: -
J gene: TRBJ1-2

CDR3 protein: CASSEDRSPPVGEQFF
CDR3 DNA: TGTGCCAGCAGTGAAGATAGGAGTCCGCCCGTCGGGGAGCAGTTCTTC
CDR3 length: 16
V gene: TRBV6-1
D gene: -
clone size: -
J gene: TRBJ2-1

CDR3 protein: CASTGGGSYSAGELFF
CDR3 DNA: TGTGCCAGCACCGGTGGCGGGAGCTATTCCGCCGGGGAGCTGTTTTTT
CDR3 length: 16
V gene: TRBV7-2
D gene: TRBD2
clone size: -
J gene: TRBJ2-2

CDR3 protein: CASSSPNSPETQYF
CDR3 DNA: TGTGCCAGCAGTTCCCCTAATTCTCCGGAGACCCAGTACTTC
CDR3 length: 14
V gene: TRBV27
D gene: -
clone size: once
J gene: TRBJ2-5

CDR3 protein: CASSSETYPTNEKLFF
CDR3 DNA: TGTGCCAGCAGCTCAGAGACATACCCAACTAATGAAAAACTGTTTTTT
CDR3 length: 16
V gene: TRBV5-6
D gene: -
clone size: -
J gene: TRBJ1-4

CDR3 protein: CASSNPGTGGQPQHF
CDR3 DNA: TGTGCCAGTAGTAATCCCGGGACAGGAGGGCAGCCCCAGCATTTT
CDR3 length: 15
V gene: TRBV19
D gene: TRBD1
clone size: -
J gene: TRBJ1-5

CDR3 protein: CASSLEPAYEQYF
CDR3 DNA: TGTGCCAGCAGTTTAGAACCGGCCTACGAGCAGTACTTC
CDR3 length: 13
V gene: TRBV28
D gene: -
clone size: -
J gene: TRBJ2-7

CDR3 protein: CASSPLAGPTDTQYF
CDR3 DNA: TGTGCCAGCAGCCCATTAGCGGGCCCCACAGATACGCAGTATTTT
CDR3 length: 15
V gene: TRBV7-2
D gene: TRBD2
clone size: -
J gene: TRBJ2-3

CDR3 protein: CASSAQGAPYNEQFF
CDR3 DNA: TGTGCCAGCAGCGCCCAAGGGGCGCCCTACAATGAGCAGTTCTTC
CDR3 length: 15
V gene: TRBV9
D gene: -
clone size: -
J gene: TRBJ2-1

CDR3 protein: CASSDILAGDEQFF
CDR3 DNA: TGTGCCAGCAGTGACATCCTAGCGGGAGACGAGCAGTTCTTC
CDR3 length: 14
V gene: TRBV6-4
D gene: TRBD2
clone size: -
J gene: TRBJ2-1

CDR3 protein: CASSLGQNTEAFF
CDR3 DNA: TGTGCCAGCAGTTTGGGGCAGAACACTGAAGCTTTCTTT
CDR3 length: 13
V gene: TRBV28
D gene: -
clone size: -
J gene: TRBJ1-1

CDR3 protein: CAIMLSNGEQYF
CDR3 DNA: TGTGCCATCATGCTTTCGAACGGCGAGCAGTACTTC
CDR3 length: 12
V gene: TRBV10-3
D gene: -
clone size: -
J gene: TRBJ2-7

CDR3 protein: CASSQAAGRREFTYEQYF
CDR3 DNA: TGTGCCAGCAGCCAAGCGGCGGGGCGGCGGGAGTTTACCTACGAGCAGTACTTC
CDR3 length: 18
V gene: TRBV4-2
D gene: TRBD2
clone size: -
J gene: TRBJ2-7

CDR3 protein: CASSSGTGLAGVQETQYF
CDR3 DNA: TGTGCCAGCAGCAGCGGAACGGGACTAGCGGGAGTACAAGAGACCCAGTACTTC
CDR3 length: 18
V gene: TRBV5-8
D gene: TRBD2
clone size: -
J gene: TRBJ2-5

CDR3 protein: CASSYREAGNTIYF
CDR3 DNA: TGTGCCAGCAGTTACAGGGAAGCTGGAAACACCATATATTTT
CDR3 length: 14
V gene: TRBV27
D gene: -
clone size: -
J gene: TRBJ1-3

CDR3 protein: CASTLTRSGRPYEQYF
CDR3 DNA: TGTGCCAGCACCCTAACGCGGAGCGGGAGGCCCTACGAGCAGTACTTC
CDR3 length: 16
V gene: TRBV21-1
D gene: -
clone size: -
J gene: TRBJ2-7

CDR3 protein: CASSQTSGIHEQYF
CDR3 DNA: TGTGCCAGCAGCCAGACTAGCGGGATTCACGAGCAGTACTTC
CDR3 length: 14
V gene: TRBV5-4
D gene: TRBD2
clone size: -
J gene: TRBJ2-7

CDR3 protein: CASSSRVTIGELFF
CDR3 DNA: TGTGCCAGCAGCTCCAGGGTGACGATCGGGGAGCTGTTTTTT
CDR3 length: 14
V gene: TRBV7-2
D gene: -
clone size: -
J gene: TRBJ2-2